Listed here are 18 T cell receptor beta chains from one sample, sequenced in a study of T cell responses to AZD1222 COVID-19 vaccine. Sequenced by immunoSEQ multiplex PCR; TCRdb stores in-frame clones only, minus some. The sample contains 100,000 to 150,000 clones, 84% of which appear only once. Specimen: peripheral blood, collected 28 days after the second AZD1222 dose. These receptors came from an adult who received the AZD1222 COVID-19 vaccine.

The V and J genes are TRBV7-8 and TRBJ2-3, with 10 bases that match TRBD2. This CDR3 is built from 19 residues. Trimming at V came to 1 base and at J to 5 bases, leaving 15 bases not matched to a gene. The germline CDR1 and CDR2 sequences are SGHVS and FQNEAQ. The CDR3: CASSLGVAGGGREGDTQYF. CDR3 nucleotide sequence: TGTGCCAGCAGCTTAGGGGTAGCGGGGGGCGGTAGGGAAGGAGATACGCAGTATTTT.

V gene TRBV18 combines with J gene TRBJ2-7; 7 nucleotides align to TRBD2. V lost 5 bases and J lost 3; bases outside the gene matches: 10. Looked up from germline, CDR1 is KGHSH and CDR2 is LQKENI. This CDR3 is 15 amino acids long. The CDR3 here is CASSDSGTILYEQYF. CDR3 coding DNA: TGTGCCAGCTCAGACTCCGGGACTATCCTCTACGAGCAGTACTTC.

The chain links TRBV19 to TRBJ1-5; maybe TRBD1 (5 bases). Per germline, CDR1 LNHDA and CDR2 SQIVND (reference sequence). The CDR3 extends over 18 amino acids. V was pared by 5 bases and J by 0 bases, with 20 bases between. In DNA, the CDR3 is TGTGCCAGTAGTTTGACAGATTCCTTCGGGGGTAGCAATCAGCCCCAGCATTTT. Its protein is CASSLTDSFGGSNQPQHF.

This clone was seen more than once but under ten times. CDR3 protein: CASSQETRTKGGPFF. CDR3 sequence (DNA): TGTGCCAGCAGCCAAGAGACTAGGACGAAGGGCGGGCCTTTCTTT. This chain links TRBV3-1 (or the pseudogene TRBV3-2) with TRBJ1-1; no definite D call. The CDR3 runs 15 residues. Germline CDR1 is LGHDT and CDR2 is YNNKEL (reference sequence). With 0 bases removed from V and 12 bases from J, the gap between germline ends came to 20 bases.

The rearrangement joins TRBV10-1 to TRBJ2-3; 13 nucleotides agree with TRBD2. The J segment lost 2 bases and the V segment lost 2 bases, leaving 4 bases of the junction unmatched. The germline gives CDR1 WNHNN, CDR2 SYGVQD (reference sequence). The CDR3 has 17 amino acids. The CDR3 region is CASSEGLAGELTDTQYF. The CDR3 DNA is TGCGCCAGCAGTGAGGGACTAGCGGGGGAGCTCACAGATACGCAGTATTTT.

The V call is TRBV3-1 (or the pseudogene TRBV3-2), the J call TRBJ2-2, with 7 bases that match TRBD1. The V segment lost 0 bases and the J segment 2 bases; nucleotides outside the gene matches: 12. This CDR3 has 19 residues. Germline lookup yields CDR1 LGHDT and CDR2 YNNKEL (reference sequence). CDR3 amino acids: CASSQDGTVKGDNTGELFF. CDR3 in DNA: TGTGCCAGCAGCCAAGACGGGACAGTTAAAGGTGATAACACCGGGGAGCTGTTTTTT.

This chain uses TRBV29-1 with TRBJ2-7; D may be TRBD2 (6 bases). With 4 bases removed from V and 3 bases from J, the gap between germline ends came to 10 bases. The CDR3 has 12 residues. CDR1 is SQVTM, CDR2 ANQGSEA, per germline. In DNA, the CDR3 is TGCAGCGTTGTGGAGGGTTTCTACGAGCAGTACTTC. Its protein product is CSVVEGFYEQYF.

This rearrangement joins TRBV28 to TRBJ2-3; 13 nucleotides line up with TRBD2. CDR1 is MDHEN, CDR2 SYDVKM, per germline. Trimming at V came to 8 bases and at J to 4 bases, leaving 6 bases not matched to a gene. This CDR3 comprises 15 residues. The CDR3, as DNA: TGTGCCAGCCGCCCGGGACTAGCGGGGCCAGATACGCAGTATTTT. Its translation is CASRPGLAGPDTQYF.

V gene TRBV9 combines with J gene TRBJ1-1, with 7 positions matching TRBD1. After removal of 3 bases from V and 1 base from J, the junction contained 6 bases not matched to a gene. Germline V gene data show CDR1 as SGDLS and CDR2 as YYNGEE. The CDR3 sequence is 15 residues long. The CDR3 DNA is TGTGCCAGCAGCGCGCCGAGGGGGCCGAACACTGAAGCTTTCTTT. Protein product: CASSAPRGPNTEAFF.

The chain couples TRBV6-2 or TRBV6-3 to TRBJ2-7; D possibly uses TRBD1 or TRBD2 (7 bases each). The CDR3 extends over 14 amino acids. V was clipped by 5 bases and J by 3 bases, with 14 bases between them. Germline V gene data show CDR1 as MNHEY and CDR2 as SVGEGT. The CDR3 DNA is TGTGCCAGCAGTCAGACAGGGAGGGGCTACGAGCAGTACTTC. Translating gives CASSQTGRGYEQYF.

The chain combines TRBV7-2 with TRBJ1-1; D remains ambiguous. The CDR3 extends over 14 amino acids. Germline V CDR1 and CDR2: SGHTA, FQGNSA. Trimming took off 1 base at V and 3 bases at J, with 9 bases between the two ends. The CDR3 reads CASSLVISHTEAFF. The CDR3, as DNA: TGTGCCAGCAGCTTAGTTATCAGCCACACTGAAGCTTTCTTT.

The chain carries TRBV4-2 and TRBJ1-1; 7 nucleotides line up with TRBD1. The ends lost 4 bases at V and 5 bases at J; junction bases unmatched: 7. There are 14 residues in the CDR3. Germline loops: CDR1 LGHNA, CDR2 YNFKEQ. The CDR3 is CASSLVTGETEAFF. The CDR3 DNA follows: TGTGCCAGCAGCCTCGTAACAGGGGAGACTGAAGCTTTCTTT.

The chain couples TRBV29-1 to TRBJ1-1; D possibly corresponds to TRBD1 (6 bases). V was pared by 7 bases and J by 5 bases, with 23 bases between. This CDR3 is 15 amino acids long. CDR1 is SQVTM, CDR2 ANQGSEA, per germline. This CDR3 is CSAQGRGGAKTEAFF. The CDR3 nucleotides are TGCAGCGCCCAGGGAAGGGGGGGGGCTAAAACTGAAGCTTTCTTT.

The genes are TRBV28 and TRBJ1-3; D unresolved. Trimming removed 11 bases at V and 0 bases at J, with 20 bases between. Germline CDR1 and CDR2: MDHEN and SYDVKM. This CDR3 contains 16 residues. The CDR3 here is CASSLPDLSSGNTIYF. CDR3 nucleotides: TGTGCCTCAAGTTTACCGGACTTAAGCTCTGGAAACACCATATATTTT.

V is TRBV6-5 and J is TRBJ1-1, with no clear D. The CDR3 covers 16 residues. V was trimmed by 0 bases and J by 0 bases, leaving 11 bases between them. The germline V gene encodes CDR1 MNHEY and CDR2 SVGAGI. For the CDR3, the DNA is TGTGCCAGCAGTTACTCTCGAGTTAAAATGAACACTGAAGCTTTCTTT. Encoded protein: CASSYSRVKMNTEAFF.

V is TRBV29-1 and J is TRBJ2-5; 7 positions match TRBD1. CDR1 is SQVTM, CDR2 ANQGSEA, per germline. There are 15 residues in the CDR3. Trimming cost V 6 bases and J 1 base; bases outside gene matches: 11. For the CDR3, the DNA is TGCAGCGTGCGGCAGGGACAGAGAGTCCAAGAGACCCAGTACTTC. Translating gives CSVRQGQRVQETQYF.

This clone was observed once. V is TRBV6-1 and J is TRBJ2-6; 7 bases are shared with TRBD1. The germline gives CDR1 MNHNS, CDR2 SASEGT. The CDR3 is 16 residues long. V shed 4 bases, J shed 0 bases, and the junction held 3 bases outside the gene matches. Here the CDR3 reads CASSVGQYSGANVLTF. CDR3 nucleotide sequence: TGTGCCAGCAGTGTGGGACAGTACTCTGGGGCCAACGTCCTGACTTTC.

Only one count was recorded for this clone. V is TRBV12-3 or TRBV12-4 and J is TRBJ2-5, with D possibly matching TRBD2 (5 bases). V was cut by 7 bases and J by 10 bases, with 19 bases left in between. The CDR3 covers 13 residues. In DNA, the CDR3 is TGTGCCAGCACCCTAGACCTAGATGGGAGCCAGTACTTC. Protein product: CASTLDLDGSQYF.